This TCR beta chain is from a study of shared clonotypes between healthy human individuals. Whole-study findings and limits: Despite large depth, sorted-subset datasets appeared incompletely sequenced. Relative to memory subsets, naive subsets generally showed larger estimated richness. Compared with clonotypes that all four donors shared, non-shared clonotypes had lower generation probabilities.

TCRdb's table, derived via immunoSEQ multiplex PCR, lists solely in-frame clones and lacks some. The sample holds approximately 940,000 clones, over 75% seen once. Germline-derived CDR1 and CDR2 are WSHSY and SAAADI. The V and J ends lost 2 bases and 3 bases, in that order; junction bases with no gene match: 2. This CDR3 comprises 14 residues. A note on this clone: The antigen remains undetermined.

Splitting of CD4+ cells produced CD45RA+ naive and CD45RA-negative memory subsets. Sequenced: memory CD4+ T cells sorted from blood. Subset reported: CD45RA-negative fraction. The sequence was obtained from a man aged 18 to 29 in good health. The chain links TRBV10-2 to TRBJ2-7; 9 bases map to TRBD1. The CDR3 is CASSEDRGVYEQYF. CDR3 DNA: TGCGCCAGCAGTGAGGACAGGGGGGTCTACGAGCAGTACTTC.